Following are 27 T cell receptor beta chains from one sample sequenced in a study of beta chain features in type 1 diabetes. Every isolated RNA sample was fully reverse transcribed, so sequencing captured expressed TCRB transcripts. The table came from immunoSEQ multiplex PCR; TCRdb's copy has only in-frame clones and leaves some out. The sample records around 500,000 clones, 9.5% to 12% being singletons. The source material was naive CD4+ T cells from blood. Source of these receptors: a woman aged 18-30 years in good health.

This clone was detected only a few times. V gene TRBV6-5 combines with J gene TRBJ2-3; D unclear. The CDR3 is made up of 12 amino acids. CDR1 and CDR2 (germline): MNHEY, SVGAGI. With 5 bases removed from V and 2 bases from J, the gap between germline ends came to 5 bases. CDR3 nucleotides: TGTGCCAGCAGTCAATCCACAGATACGCAGTATTTT. Translation gives CASSQSTDTQYF.

This clone has more than one count but fewer than ten. V gene TRBV7-2 combines with J gene TRBJ2-3, with 9 nucleotides matching TRBD1. Germline CDR1 and CDR2: SGHTA and FQGNSA. This CDR3 region has 15 residues. V shed 4 bases and J 2 bases; nucleotides not matched to a gene: 4. CDR3 sequence reads: CASSYQQGATDTQYF. The DNA of the CDR3 is TGTGCCAGCAGCTATCAACAGGGGGCCACAGATACGCAGTATTTT.

The chain has TRBV5-1 and TRBJ1-6; D might be TRBD1 (6 bases). Germline lookup yields CDR1 SGHRS and CDR2 YFSETQ. This CDR3 comprises 16 residues. The V end was cut by 0 bases, the J end by 10 bases, with 17 bases between. In DNA, the CDR3 is TGCGCCAGCAGCTTGGAATTGGGCCAGGGGAGGTCACCCCTCCACTTT. It yields the protein CASSLELGQGRSPLHF.

This clone was counted once. This rearrangement joins TRBV4-3 to TRBJ1-1; no firm D call. Trimming pared 3 bases from V and 0 bases from J, leaving 8 bases between. This CDR3 is 14 amino acids long. Germline CDR1 is LGHNA and CDR2 is YSLEER. CDR3 bases: TGCGCCAGCAGCCAGCACACCCTGAACACTGAAGCTTTCTTT. Its translation: CASSQHTLNTEAFF.

This clone was picked up a small number of times. The V call is TRBV7-2, the J call TRBJ2-7, with 9 bases lining up with TRBD2. CDR1 is SGHTA, CDR2 FQGNSA, per germline. With V trimmed by 5 bases and J by 7 bases, 15 bases remained unmatched. The CDR3 runs 16 residues. Here the CDR3 reads CASSPPGLASAGEQYF. The CDR3 nucleotides read TGTGCCAGCAGCCCGCCCGGACTAGCGTCCGCCGGGGAGCAGTACTTC. Full variable domain (rest looked up from reference TRBV7-2 and TRBJ2-7): GAGVSQSPSNKVTEKGKDVELRCDPISGHTALYWYRQSLGQGLEFLIYFQGNSAPDKSGLPSDRFSAERTGGSVSTLTIQRTQQEDSAVYLCASSPPGLASAGEQYFGPGTRLTVT.

This clone has a handful of counts. The V and J genes are TRBV9 and TRBJ2-2; no reliable D call. This CDR3 is built from 15 residues. Deletions cut 0 bases from V and 3 bases from J, with 9 bases between. Germline lookup yields CDR1 SGDLS and CDR2 YYNGEE. The CDR3 protein is CASSVDNGYTGELFF. CDR3 coding DNA: TGTGCCAGCAGCGTAGATAACGGATACACCGGGGAGCTGTTTTTT.

The chain combines TRBV7-2 with TRBJ1-3; no reliable D call. CDR1 and CDR2 (germline): SGHTA, FQGNSA. V shed 5 bases and J shed 0 bases, with 11 bases lying between them. The CDR3 has 15 amino acids. CDR3 protein: CASSLEAFSGNTIYF. CDR3 nucleotide sequence: TGTGCCAGCAGCCTAGAAGCCTTCTCTGGAAACACCATATATTTT.

This clone was counted between two and nine times. The V and J genes are TRBV20-1 and TRBJ1-5; D remains ambiguous. The CDR3 spans 11 residues. The V gene's germline CDR1 is DFQATT and CDR2 SNEGSKA (reference sequence). The V end was cut by 3 bases, the J end by 7 bases, with 7 bases between. In DNA form, the CDR3 reads TGCAGTGCTAGGCGGTGGCAGCCCCAGCATTTT. This encodes CSARRWQPQHF.

This clone was detected only a few times. This chain joins TRBV29-1 and TRBJ2-7; possible D gene TRBD1, 7 bases. The germline CDR1 and CDR2 sequences are SQVTM and ANQGSEA. The V end lost 6 bases, the J end lost 3 bases, and 24 bases lay between the germline ends. CDR3 length: 16 residues. The CDR3 coding sequence is TGCAGCGTCGCTAAGCTTCAGGGGGGTAGATTCTACGAGCAGTACTTC. It yields the protein CSVAKLQGGRFYEQYF.

The chain uses TRBV5-1 and TRBJ2-3; the D is unclear. The germline CDR1 and CDR2 sequences are SGHRS and YFSETQ. V lost 5 bases to trimming and J lost 0 bases, with 4 bases between them. The CDR3 extends over 12 amino acids. CDR3 nucleotide sequence: TGCGCCAGCAGGGAAAGCACAGATACGCAGTATTTT. Amino acid sequence: CASRESTDTQYF.

In its sample, this clone was seen a few times. This chain connects TRBV28 to TRBJ2-5; maybe TRBD2 (5 bases). Trimming left V 1 base short and J 3 bases short, with 9 bases between. The CDR3 totals 14 residues. From germline, CDR1 is MDHEN and CDR2 SYDVKM. In nucleotides, the CDR3 is TGTGCCAGCAGTTTATCCGTGGGAGAAGAGACCCAGTACTTC. Encoded protein: CASSLSVGEETQYF.

The V call is TRBV10-3, the J call TRBJ2-2; TRBD2 matches at 7 bases. The CDR3 sequence is 15 residues long. The germline CDR1 and CDR2 sequences are ENHRY and SYGVKD. J gave up 0 bases and V 4 bases, and 2 bases lay outside the gene matches. In DNA form, the CDR3 reads TGTGCCATCAGTGGCCTAGCGGCGAACACCGGGGAGCTGTTTTTT. Protein: CAISGLAANTGELFF.

This clone was observed many times. The V and J genes are TRBV29-1 and TRBJ2-7; D is unclear. CDR3 size: 12 residues. Trimming removed 5 bases at V and 5 bases at J, with 13 bases between. In germline, CDR1 is SQVTM, CDR2 ANQGSEA. CDR3 in DNA: TGCAGCGTTACGCCGGCCAGAGACGAGCAGTACTTC. Its translation: CSVTPARDEQYF.

This clone occurred a few times. The V call is TRBV30, the J call TRBJ2-1, with TRBD1 identical over 9 bases. Trimming removed 1 base from V and 6 bases from J; junction bases left unmatched: 19. Germline V gene sequence: CDR1 GTSNPN, CDR2 SVGIG (reference sequence). The CDR3 has 19 residues. The CDR3 spells CAWSAHKVGQGFSPNEQFF. The CDR3 DNA sequence: TGTGCCTGGAGTGCCCACAAAGTCGGACAGGGGTTTTCCCCCAATGAGCAGTTCTTC.

The V and J genes are TRBV6-5 and TRBJ2-3; tentatively, D is TRBD2 (6 bases). V was shortened by 7 bases and J by 5 bases, with 13 bases between the two germline ends. Per germline, CDR1 MNHEY and CDR2 SVGAGI. The CDR3 loop spans 13 amino acids. In DNA form, the CDR3 reads TGTGCCAGCAAGGTCAGGGAGGTAGATACGCAGTATTTT. It translates to CASKVREVDTQYF.

This clone was recorded a few times. The rearrangement uses TRBV5-6 and TRBJ2-5; TRBD1 aligns across 7 bases. The trim removed 4 bases at V and 5 bases at J, leaving 8 bases unmatched. From germline, CDR1 is SGHDT and CDR2 YYEEEE. The CDR3 is made up of 14 amino acids. This CDR3 is CASSGTVGGETQYF. Here the CDR3 DNA reads TGTGCCAGCAGCGGGACAGTGGGCGGGGAGACCCAGTACTTC.

This clone was counted a few times. The chain couples TRBV19 to TRBJ2-5; a possible D gene is TRBD2 (5 bases). CDR3 size: 15 residues. The germline V gene has CDR1 LNHDA and CDR2 SQIVND (reference sequence). Trimming removed 3 bases at V and 3 bases at J, with 14 bases between. The CDR3 spells CASSIFVWGEETQYF. The DNA of the CDR3 is TGTGCCAGTAGTATCTTCGTGTGGGGAGAAGAGACCCAGTACTTC.

The chain recombines TRBV6-6 with TRBJ1-2; 9 positions match TRBD1. The CDR3 sequence is 16 residues long. The germline gives CDR1 MNHNY, CDR2 SVGAGI (reference sequence). Unmatched junction bases numbered 5, after V lost 2 bases and J lost 1 base. This CDR3 reads CASSYLPGQGNYGYTF. The CDR3 region has the DNA TGTGCCAGCAGTTACCTCCCGGGACAGGGTAACTATGGCTACACCTTC.

This chain connects TRBV7-9 to TRBJ1-1, with a weak D call TRBD1 (6 bases). Germline V gives CDR1 SEHNR, CDR2 FQNEAQ (reference sequence). This CDR3 has 15 amino acids. The V end was cut by 4 bases, the J end by 1 base, with 13 bases between. The CDR3 DNA is TGTGCCAGCAGCTCAACCCGGGGGGCGAACACTGAAGCTTTCTTT. Residues: CASSSTRGANTEAFF.

This clone was observed at least ten times. The chain employs TRBV10-3 and TRBJ1-4, with TRBD1 as a possible D gene (5 bases). This CDR3 spans 16 amino acids. Germline V lookup: CDR1 ENHRY, CDR2 SYGVKD. Trimming stripped 5 bases from V and 7 bases from J, with 20 bases between. This chain's CDR3 is CAISPGGRVEGEKLFF. The CDR3, as DNA: TGTGCCATCAGTCCAGGCGGCAGGGTCGAAGGTGAAAAACTGTTTTTT.

The table lists this clone with a few counts. The gene calls are TRBV9 and TRBJ2-3; 9 positions agree with TRBD2. The CDR3 is 18 amino acids. V dropped 3 bases and J dropped 2; count of bases not matched to a gene: 13. Germline loops: CDR1 SGDLS, CDR2 YYNGEE. CDR3 region: CASSAPFSGSYYTDTQYF. The CDR3 DNA sequence: TGTGCCAGCAGCGCCCCGTTTAGCGGGAGTTACTACACAGATACGCAGTATTTT.

This clone appeared a few times. This CDR3 is CASSQGRLGEQFF. The CDR3 DNA reads as TGTGCCAGCAGCCAAGGCCGATTAGGGGAGCAGTTCTTC. This chain joins TRBV4-2 and TRBJ2-1; D is uncertain. CDR3 length equals 13 residues. CDR1 and CDR2 from the germline V gene are LGHNA and YNFKEQ. V dropped 1 base and J dropped 10 bases, with 11 bases sitting between them.

J is TRBJ2-5 and V is TRBV4-2; D possibly matches TRBD1 or TRBD2 (7 bases each). V gave up 9 bases and J gave up 1 base, with 15 bases separating them. The CDR3 covers 14 residues. Germline V gene lookup returns CDR1 LGHNA and CDR2 YNFKEQ. The CDR3: CARAGGGPQETQYF. The DNA for the CDR3 is TGTGCCAGGGCAGGGGGGGGACCCCAAGAGACCCAGTACTTC.

This clone was seen more than once but under ten times. The V and J genes are TRBV7-9 and TRBJ1-2; a weak D match, TRBD1 (6 bases). The V and J ends lost 1 base and 8 bases respectively, with 20 bases between them. Per germline, CDR1 SEHNR and CDR2 FQNEAQ (reference sequence). The CDR3 length is 16 residues. The CDR3 is CASSLDLGQRRTGYTF. As DNA, the CDR3 is TGTGCCAGCAGCTTAGATTTAGGACAGAGGCGAACCGGCTACACCTTC.

This clone was counted a few times. The chain employs TRBV23-1 and TRBJ2-6; D may be TRBD1 (5 bases). TRBV23-1 is flagged as an ORF with uncertain function. This CDR3 contains 15 residues. V lost 3 bases, J lost 2 bases, and 8 bases lay in between. The CDR3 is CASSHTGAGANVLTF. The CDR3 region has the DNA TGCGCCAGCAGTCATACAGGTGCTGGGGCCAACGTCCTGACTTTC.

The chain couples TRBV6-5 to TRBJ1-3; no definite D call. With 2 bases removed from V and 0 bases from J, the gap between germline ends came to 8 bases. The CDR3 is 15 residues long. The germline gives CDR1 MNHEY, CDR2 SVGAGI. The CDR3 is CASSYDGSSGNTIYF. CDR3 nucleotide sequence: TGTGCCAGCAGTTACGACGGGTCCTCTGGAAACACCATATATTTT.

This clone has only a few counts. This sequence joins TRBV10-3 and TRBJ2-5; 7 nucleotides line up with TRBD1. CDR1 is ENHRY, CDR2 SYGVKD, per germline. There are 13 residues in the CDR3. After removal of 6 bases from V and 2 bases from J, the junction contained 3 bases not matched to a gene. The DNA of the CDR3 is TGTGCCATCAGAGAGACAGGGCAAGAGACCCAGTACTTC. Encoded protein: CAIRETGQETQYF.